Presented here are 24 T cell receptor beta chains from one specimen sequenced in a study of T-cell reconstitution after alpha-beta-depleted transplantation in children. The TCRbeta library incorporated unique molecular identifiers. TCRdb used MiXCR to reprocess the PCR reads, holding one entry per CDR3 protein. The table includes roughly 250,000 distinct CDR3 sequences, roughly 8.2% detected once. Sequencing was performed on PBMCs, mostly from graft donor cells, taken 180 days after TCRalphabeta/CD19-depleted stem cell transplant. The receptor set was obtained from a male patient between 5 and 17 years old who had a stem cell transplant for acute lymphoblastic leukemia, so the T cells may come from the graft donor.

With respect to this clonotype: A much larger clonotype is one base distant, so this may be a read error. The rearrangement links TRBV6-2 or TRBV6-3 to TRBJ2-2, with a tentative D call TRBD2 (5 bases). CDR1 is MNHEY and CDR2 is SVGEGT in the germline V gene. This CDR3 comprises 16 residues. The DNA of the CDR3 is TGTGCCAGCAGCCTACTAGTGGGGTCGAAAACCGGGGAGCTGTTTTTT. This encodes CASSLLVGSKTGELFF.

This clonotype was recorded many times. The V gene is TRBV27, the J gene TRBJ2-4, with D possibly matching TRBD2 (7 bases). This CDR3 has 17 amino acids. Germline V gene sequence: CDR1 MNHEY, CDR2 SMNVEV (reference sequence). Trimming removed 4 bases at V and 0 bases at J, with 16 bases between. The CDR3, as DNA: TGTGCCAGCAGTTCGGGGGGCGCGGGACTAGCCAAAAACATTCAGTACTTC. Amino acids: CASSSGGAGLAKNIQYF.

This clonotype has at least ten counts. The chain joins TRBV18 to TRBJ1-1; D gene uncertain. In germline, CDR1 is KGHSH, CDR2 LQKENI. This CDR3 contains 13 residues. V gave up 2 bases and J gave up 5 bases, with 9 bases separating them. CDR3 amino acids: CASSPGRWTEAFF. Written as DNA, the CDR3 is TGTGCCAGCTCACCAGGGCGCTGGACTGAAGCTTTCTTT.

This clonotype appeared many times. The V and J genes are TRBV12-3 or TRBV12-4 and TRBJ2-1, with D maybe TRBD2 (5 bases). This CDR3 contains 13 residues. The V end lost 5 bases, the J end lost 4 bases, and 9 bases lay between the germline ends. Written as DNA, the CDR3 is TGTGCCAGCAGTCATGGACTTTACAATGAGCAGTTCTTC. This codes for CASSHGLYNEQFF.

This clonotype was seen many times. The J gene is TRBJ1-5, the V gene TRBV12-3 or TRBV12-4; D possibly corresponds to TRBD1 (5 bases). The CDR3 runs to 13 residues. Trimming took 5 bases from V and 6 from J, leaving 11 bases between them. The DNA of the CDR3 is TGTGCCAGCAGTGGGGGGGGAAGTCAGCCCCAGCATTTT. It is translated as CASSGGGSQPQHF.

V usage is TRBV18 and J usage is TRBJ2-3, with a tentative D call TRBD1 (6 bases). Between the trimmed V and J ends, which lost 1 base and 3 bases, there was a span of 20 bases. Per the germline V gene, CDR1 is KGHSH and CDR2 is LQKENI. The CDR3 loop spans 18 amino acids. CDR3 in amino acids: CASSPLPPRGEETDTQYF. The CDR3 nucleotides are TGTGCCAGCTCACCACTTCCTCCCAGGGGCGAGGAGACAGATACGCAGTATTTT.

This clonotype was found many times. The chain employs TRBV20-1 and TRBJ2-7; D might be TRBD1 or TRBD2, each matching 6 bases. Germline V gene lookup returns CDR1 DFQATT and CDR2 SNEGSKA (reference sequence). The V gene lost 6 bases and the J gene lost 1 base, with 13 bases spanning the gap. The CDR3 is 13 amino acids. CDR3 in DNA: TGCAGTGCCAAATGGGGGGCGTCCTACGAGCAGTACTTC. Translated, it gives CSAKWGASYEQYF.

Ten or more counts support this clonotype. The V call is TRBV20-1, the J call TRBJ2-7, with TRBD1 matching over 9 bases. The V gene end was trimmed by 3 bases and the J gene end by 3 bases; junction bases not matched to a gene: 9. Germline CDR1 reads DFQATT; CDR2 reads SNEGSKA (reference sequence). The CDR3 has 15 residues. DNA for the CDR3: TGCAGTGCTAGTCTCCCGGGACAGGGCATCTACGAGCAGTACTTC. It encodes CSASLPGQGIYEQYF.

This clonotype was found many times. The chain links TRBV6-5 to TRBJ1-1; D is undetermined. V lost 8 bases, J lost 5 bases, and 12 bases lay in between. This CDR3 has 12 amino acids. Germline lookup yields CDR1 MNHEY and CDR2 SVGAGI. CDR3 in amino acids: CASARVGTEAFF. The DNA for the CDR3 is TGTGCCAGCGCTAGGGTGGGGACTGAAGCTTTCTTT.

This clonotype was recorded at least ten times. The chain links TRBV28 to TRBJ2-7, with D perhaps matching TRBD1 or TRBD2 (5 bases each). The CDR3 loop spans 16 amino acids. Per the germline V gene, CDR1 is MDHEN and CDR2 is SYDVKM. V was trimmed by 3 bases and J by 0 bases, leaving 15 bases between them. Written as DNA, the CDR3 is TGTGCCAGCAGTTTTGAGGTGGGGGTGGGCTCCTACGAGCAGTACTTC. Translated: CASSFEVGVGSYEQYF.

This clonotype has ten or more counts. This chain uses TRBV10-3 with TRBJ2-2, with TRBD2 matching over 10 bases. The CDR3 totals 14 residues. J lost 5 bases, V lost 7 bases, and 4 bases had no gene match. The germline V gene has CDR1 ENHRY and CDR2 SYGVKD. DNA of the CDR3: TGTGCCATCACACCGGGACTAGCGACCGGGGAGCTGTTTTTT. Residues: CAITPGLATGELFF.

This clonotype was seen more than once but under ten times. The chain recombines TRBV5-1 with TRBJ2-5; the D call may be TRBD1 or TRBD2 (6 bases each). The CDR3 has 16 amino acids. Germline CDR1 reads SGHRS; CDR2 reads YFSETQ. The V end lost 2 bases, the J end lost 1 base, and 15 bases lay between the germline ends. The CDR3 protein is CASSLYVGGLQETQYF. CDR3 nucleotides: TGCGCCAGCAGCTTATATGTGGGGGGCCTCCAAGAGACCCAGTACTTC. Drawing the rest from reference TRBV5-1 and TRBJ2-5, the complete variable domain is KAGVTQTPRYLIKTRGQQVTLSCSPISGHRSVSWYQQTPGQGLQFLFEYFSETQRNKGNFPGRFSGRQFSNSRSEMNVSTLELGDSALYLCASSLYVGGLQETQYFGPGTRLLVL.

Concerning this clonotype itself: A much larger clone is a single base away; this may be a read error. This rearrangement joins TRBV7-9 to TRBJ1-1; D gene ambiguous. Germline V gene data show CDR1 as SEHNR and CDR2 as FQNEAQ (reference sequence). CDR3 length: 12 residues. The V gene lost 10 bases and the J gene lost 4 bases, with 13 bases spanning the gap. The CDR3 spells CAIPLGRTEAFF. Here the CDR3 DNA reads TGTGCCATCCCATTAGGGCGCACTGAAGCTTTCTTT.

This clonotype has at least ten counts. DNA of the CDR3: TGTGCCAGCAGTTACTCAAGGCAGAATGAAGCTTTCTTT. This gives the protein CASSYSRQNEAFF. The chain employs TRBV6-5 and TRBJ1-1, with D unclear. V gave up 0 bases and J gave up 7 bases, with 9 bases separating them. Germline lookup yields CDR1 MNHEY and CDR2 SVGAGI. The CDR3 has 13 amino acids.

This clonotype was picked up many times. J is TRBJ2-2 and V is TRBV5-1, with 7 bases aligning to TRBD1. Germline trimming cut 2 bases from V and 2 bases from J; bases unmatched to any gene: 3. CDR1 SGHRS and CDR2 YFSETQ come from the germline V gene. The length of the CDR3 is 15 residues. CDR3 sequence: CASSLQGTNTGELFF. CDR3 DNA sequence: TGCGCCAGCAGCTTACAGGGGACCAACACCGGGGAGCTGTTTTTT.

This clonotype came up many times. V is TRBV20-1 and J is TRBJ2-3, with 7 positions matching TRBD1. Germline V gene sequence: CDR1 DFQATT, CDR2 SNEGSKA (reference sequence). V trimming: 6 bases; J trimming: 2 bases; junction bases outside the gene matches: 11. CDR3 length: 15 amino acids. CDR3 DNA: TGCAGTGCAAGGGACAGATCTACTTTCACAGATACGCAGTATTTT. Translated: CSARDRSTFTDTQYF.

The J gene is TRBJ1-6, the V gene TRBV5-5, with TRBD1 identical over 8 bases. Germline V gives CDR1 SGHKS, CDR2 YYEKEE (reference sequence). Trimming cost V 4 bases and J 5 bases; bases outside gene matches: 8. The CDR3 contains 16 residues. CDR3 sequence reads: CASSLTGGPNNSPLHF. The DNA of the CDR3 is TGTGCCAGCAGCCTAACAGGGGGTCCGAATAATTCACCCCTCCACTTT.

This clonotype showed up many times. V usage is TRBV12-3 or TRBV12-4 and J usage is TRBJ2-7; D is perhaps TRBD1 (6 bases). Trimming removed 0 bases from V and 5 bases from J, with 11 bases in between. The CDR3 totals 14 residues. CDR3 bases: TGTGCCAGCAGTTTAGCGGGGACAAGGCACGAGCAGTACTTC. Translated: CASSLAGTRHEQYF.

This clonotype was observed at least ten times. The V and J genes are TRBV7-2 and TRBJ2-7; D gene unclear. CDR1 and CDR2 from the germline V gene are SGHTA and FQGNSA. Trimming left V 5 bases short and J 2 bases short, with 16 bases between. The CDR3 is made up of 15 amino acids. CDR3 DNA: TGTGCCAGCAGCCCAGAGTGGCTCCCCCCCTACGAGCAGTACTTC. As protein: CASSPEWLPPYEQYF.

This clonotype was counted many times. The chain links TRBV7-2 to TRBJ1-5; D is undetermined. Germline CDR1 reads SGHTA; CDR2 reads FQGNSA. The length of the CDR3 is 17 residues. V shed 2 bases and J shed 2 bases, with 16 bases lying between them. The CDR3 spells CASSLTGAGRGNQPQHF. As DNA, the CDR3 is TGTGCCAGCAGCTTAACCGGCGCCGGGAGGGGCAATCAGCCCCAGCATTTT.

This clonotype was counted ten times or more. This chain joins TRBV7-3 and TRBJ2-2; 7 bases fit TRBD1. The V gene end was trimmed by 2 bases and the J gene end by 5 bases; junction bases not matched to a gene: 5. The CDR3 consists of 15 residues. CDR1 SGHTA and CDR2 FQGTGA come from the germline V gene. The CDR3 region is CASSLEAGGTGELFF. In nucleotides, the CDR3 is TGTGCCAGCAGCTTAGAGGCAGGGGGAACCGGGGAGCTGTTTTTT.

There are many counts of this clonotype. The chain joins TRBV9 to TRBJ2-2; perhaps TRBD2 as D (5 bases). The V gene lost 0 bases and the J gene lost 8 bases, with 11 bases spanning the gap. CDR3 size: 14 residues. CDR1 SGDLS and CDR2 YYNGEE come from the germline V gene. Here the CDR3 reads CASSVDERAGELFF. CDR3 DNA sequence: TGTGCCAGCAGCGTAGATGAGAGGGCGGGGGAGCTGTTTTTT.

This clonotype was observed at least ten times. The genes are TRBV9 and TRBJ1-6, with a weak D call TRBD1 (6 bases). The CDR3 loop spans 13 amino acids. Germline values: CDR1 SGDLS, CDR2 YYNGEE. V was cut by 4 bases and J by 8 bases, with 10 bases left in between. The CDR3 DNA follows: TGTGCCAGCAGCACCAAGGGGGATTCACCCCTCCACTTT. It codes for CASSTKGDSPLHF.

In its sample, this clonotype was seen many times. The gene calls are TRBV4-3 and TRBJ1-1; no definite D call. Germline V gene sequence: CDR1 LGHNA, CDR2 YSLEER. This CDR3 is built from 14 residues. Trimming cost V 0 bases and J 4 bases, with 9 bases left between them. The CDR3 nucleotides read TGCGCCAGCAGCCAAGATAGGTGGAGCACTGAAGCTTTCTTT. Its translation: CASSQDRWSTEAFF.